This T cell receptor beta chain came from a study of PD-1 blockade in classical Hodgkin lymphoma. As to this clone: As yet, its antigen is unknown.

Germline-derived CDR1 and CDR2 are SGDLS and YYNGEE. V dropped 0 bases and J dropped 5; count of bases not matched to a gene: 5. The CDR3 covers 15 residues. Each patient relapsed following autologous stem cell transplantation, and prior brentuximab vedotin exposure differed. Out of thawed PBMCs, magnetic negative selection purified CD4+ T cells. This table comes from immunoSEQ multiplex PCR, and its TCRdb copy is limited to in-frame clones, with some not included. In the table there are about 35,000 clones, around nine tenths of which are singletons. Study conclusions and caveats: Newly diagnosed patients were said to have less baseline TCR diversity than healthy donors did. When nivolumab was started under 1 year after ASCT, patients were excluded. Newly diagnosed and completely responding patients shared comparable baseline diversity. There was a significant rise in CD4+ TCR diversity by C4D1, with no such rise for CD8+.

The rearrangement links TRBV9 to TRBJ1-3; 7 bases align to TRBD1. The sequence was collected from a human donor with classical Hodgkin lymphoma. Sequenced material: CD4+ T cells from blood, taken at baseline. The CDR3 DNA reads TGTGCCAGCAGCGTAGAGGGACAGCGAAGAAACACCATATATTTT. Amino acids: CASSVEGQRRNTIYF.